Listed here are 24 T cell receptor beta chains from one sample, sequenced in a study of cytomegalovirus exposure and HLA in healthy donors. The PCR employed 60 Vbeta primers together with 13 Jbeta primers. Profiling relied on immunoSEQ multiplex PCR, and the TCRdb table lists in-frame clones only, not all of them. The data hold 85,000 to 100,000 clones, with about 77% observed a single time. Sequenced input: PBMCs. The receptor set was obtained from a man in his forties in good health and CMV-seronegative.

In nucleotides, the CDR3 is TGCAGCGTTGGCAAGGGGGGGGGACAGGGGCATCAGCCCCAGCATTTT. Its translation is CSVGKGGGQGHQPQHF. The V and J genes are TRBV29-1 and TRBJ1-5; the match to TRBD1 covers 10 bases. Germline V gene sequence: CDR1 SQVTM, CDR2 ANQGSEA. The CDR3 has 16 residues. With 4 bases clipped from V and 5 bases from J, the junction kept 11 bases outside the gene matches. Supplemented by reference TRBV29-1 and TRBJ1-5, the full variable domain reads SAVISQKPSRDICQRGTSLTIQCQVDSQVTMMFWYRQQPGQSLTLIATANQGSEATYESGFVIDKFPISRPNLTFSTLTVSNMSPEDSSIYLCSVGKGGGQGHQPQHFGDGTRLSIL.

The rearrangement links TRBV19 to TRBJ1-6; 7 bases fit TRBD1. This CDR3 comprises 14 residues. Per germline, CDR1 LNHDA and CDR2 SQIVND (reference sequence). With V trimmed by 6 bases and J by 6 bases, 5 bases remained unmatched. The CDR3: CASSPGTANSPLHF. Here the CDR3 DNA reads TGTGCCAGTAGCCCCGGGACAGCTAATTCACCCCTCCACTTT.

V and J are TRBV7-9 and TRBJ1-2; D ambiguous. CDR1 SEHNR and CDR2 FQNEAQ come from the germline V gene (reference sequence). V was trimmed by 5 bases and J by 1 base, leaving 14 bases between them. The CDR3 is 15 amino acids. The CDR3 region has the DNA TGTGCCAGCAGCAAGGACTCGGTTCGTAACTATGGCTACACCTTC. Its translation: CASSKDSVRNYGYTF. The complete variable domain, with remaining parts taken from reference TRBV7-9 and TRBJ1-2, reads DTGVSQNPRHKITKRGQNVTFRCDPISEHNRLYWYRQTLGQGPEFLTYFQNEAQLEKSRLLSDRFSAERPKGSFSTLEIQRTEQGDSAMYLCASSKDSVRNYGYTFGSGTRLTVV.

This clone has a single count. The rearrangement joins TRBV28 to TRBJ2-7; TRBD1 aligns across 11 bases. This CDR3 is built from 15 residues. J gave up 4 bases and V 5 bases, and 7 bases lay outside the gene matches. CDR1 and CDR2 (germline): MDHEN, SYDVKM. Here the CDR3 DNA reads TGTGCCAGCAGTCCTGCTGGGACAGGGGGTTACGAGCAGTACTTC. It is translated as CASSPAGTGGYEQYF. The complete variable domain, with remaining parts taken from reference TRBV28 and TRBJ2-7, reads DVKVTQSSRYLVKRTGEKVFLECVQDMDHENMFWYRQDPGLGLRLIYFSYDVKMKEKGDIPEGYSVSREKKERFSLILESASTNQTSMYLCASSPAGTGGYEQYFGPGTRLTVT.

The V gene is TRBV6-6, the J gene TRBJ1-3; D is undetermined. The CDR3 spans 13 residues. Looked up from germline, CDR1 is MNHNY and CDR2 is SVGAGI (reference sequence). The V end was cut by 6 bases, the J end by 1 base, with 7 bases between. CDR3 protein: CASSTDSGNTIYF. CDR3 nucleotide sequence: TGTGCCAGCAGCACAGATTCTGGAAACACCATATATTTT.

This clone has a handful of counts. CDR3 sequence: CASSSRGSNQPQHF. The DNA for the CDR3 is TGTGCCAGCAGCAGCAGGGGGAGCAATCAGCCCCAGCATTTT. The genes are TRBV5-6 and TRBJ1-5, with 7 bases identical to TRBD1. The germline gives CDR1 SGHDT, CDR2 YYEEEE. The ends lost 4 bases at V and 1 base at J; junction bases unmatched: 2. This CDR3 is 14 amino acids long.

V and J are TRBV18 and TRBJ2-5; D not certain. Trimming stripped 3 bases from V and 1 base from J, with 15 bases between. The CDR3 runs 16 residues. Looked up from germline, CDR1 is KGHSH and CDR2 is LQKENI. CDR3 in DNA: TGTGCCAGCTCACCGTTGCTTGGGCAGACCCAAGAGACCCAGTACTTC. It encodes CASSPLLGQTQETQYF.

The chain joins TRBV5-4 to TRBJ2-3; 8 bases match TRBD2. Germline V CDR1 and CDR2: SGHNT, YYREEE (reference sequence). The CDR3 has 16 amino acids. V was clipped by 1 base and J by 6 bases; unmatched bases: 10. The CDR3 region has the DNA TGTGCCAGCAGCTTGTCGGGGGGGCTAGGTATCGATACGCAGTATTTT. Translation: CASSLSGGLGIDTQYF.

The chain uses TRBV5-4 and TRBJ2-1, with 13 bases fitting TRBD2. Germline trimming cut 3 bases from V and 5 bases from J; bases unmatched to any gene: 2. This CDR3 region has 15 residues. Germline CDR1 SGHNT, CDR2 YYREEE (reference sequence). CDR3 DNA: TGTGCCAGCAGCTCGGGACTAGCGGGAAACAATGAGCAGTTCTTC. Protein: CASSSGLAGNNEQFF. The entire variable domain, with the rest obtained from reference TRBV5-4 and TRBJ2-1, is as follows: ETGVTQSPTHLIKTRGQQVTLRCSSQSGHNTVSWYQQALGQGPQFIFQYYREEENGRGNFPPRFSGLQFPNYSSELNVNALELDDSALYLCASSSGLAGNNEQFFGPGTRLTVL.

This chain connects TRBV30 to TRBJ2-7; D ambiguous. CDR1 and CDR2 from the germline V gene are GTSNPN and SVGIG (reference sequence). Trimming pared 2 bases from V and 2 bases from J, leaving 10 bases between. This CDR3 is 13 amino acids long. The CDR3: CAWSLKPAYEQYF. The DNA for the CDR3 is TGTGCCTGGAGTTTGAAACCGGCCTACGAGCAGTACTTC.

The gene calls are TRBV18 and TRBJ1-5; tentative D call: TRBD1 (5 bases). The CDR3 runs to 16 residues. CDR1 KGHSH and CDR2 LQKENI come from the germline V gene. V shed 2 bases and J shed 6 bases, with 17 bases lying between them. The CDR3 region is CASSPVQGDSGQPQHF. DNA of the CDR3: TGTGCCAGCTCACCAGTCCAGGGTGATTCCGGTCAGCCCCAGCATTTT.

V is TRBV19 and J is TRBJ2-7, with D possibly being TRBD2 (5 bases). CDR3 size: 14 residues. The V gene lost 8 bases and the J gene lost 3 bases, with 17 bases spanning the gap. Per the germline V gene, CDR1 is LNHDA and CDR2 is SQIVND (reference sequence). The CDR3 nucleotides are TGTGCCAGTTCGGTCGCCAGCGGAGTCTACGAGCAGTACTTC. This encodes CASSVASGVYEQYF.

The table lists this clone with a count of one. The chain carries TRBV2 and TRBJ1-1; TRBD1 aligns across 8 bases. This CDR3 region has 13 residues. Trimming took 4 bases from V and 7 from J; bases not matched to a gene: 5. Germline V gene sequence: CDR1 SNHLY, CDR2 FYNNEI. The CDR3 loop reads CASSGDRINEAFF. CDR3 coding DNA: TGTGCCAGCAGTGGGGACAGGATTAATGAAGCTTTCTTT.

The rearrangement joins TRBV21-1 to TRBJ1-5; the tabulated D call, TRBD1, remains unverified against the DNA. TRBV21-1 is annotated as a pseudogene. CDR3 length: 11 residues. The CDR3 protein is CASTHDQPQHF. The DNA of the CDR3 is TGTGCCAGCACCCATGATCAGCCCCAGCATTTT.

This clone was found once. The V call is TRBV6-1, the J call TRBJ1-4; D perhaps matches TRBD1 (5 bases). With 6 bases removed from V and 7 bases from J, the gap between germline ends came to 12 bases. CDR3 length equals 13 residues. Germline CDR1 and CDR2: MNHNS and SASEGT. The CDR3 bases are TGTGCCAGCAGCCAGCTCACAGGTGAAAAACTGTTTTTT. Amino acids: CASSQLTGEKLFF.

This clone was counted once. J is TRBJ2-7 and V is TRBV7-2, with a weak D call TRBD2 (5 bases). V was pared by 5 bases and J by 5 bases, with 10 bases between. CDR3 length: 12 amino acids. Germline loops: CDR1 SGHTA, CDR2 FQGNSA. The CDR3 reads CASSPGGHEQYF. CDR3 coding DNA: TGTGCCAGCAGCCCCGGAGGCCACGAGCAGTACTTC.

The table lists this clone with a count of one. The chain links TRBV27 to TRBJ1-1; D perhaps matches TRBD1 (6 bases). Germline V CDR1 and CDR2: MNHEY, SMNVEV (reference sequence). V was shortened by 3 bases and J by 4 bases, with 9 bases between the two germline ends. This CDR3 region has 13 residues. CDR3 bases: TGTGCCAGCAGTTTCGGACAGACCACTGAAGCTTTCTTT. It translates to CASSFGQTTEAFF.

The chain employs TRBV6-6 and TRBJ2-2; 9 bases match TRBD1. V lost 7 bases and J lost 5; bases outside the gene matches: 5. CDR1 is MNHNY and CDR2 is SVGAGI in the germline V gene (reference sequence). This CDR3 has 14 residues. CDR3 region: CASTQTGGTGELFF. The CDR3 coding sequence is TGTGCCAGCACCCAGACAGGGGGGACCGGGGAGCTGTTTTTT.

The chain carries TRBV7-8 and TRBJ2-6; perhaps TRBD1 as D (5 bases). The ends were cut back, 4 bases at V and 3 bases at J, with 13 bases in the middle. Germline V gives CDR1 SGHVS, CDR2 FQNEAQ. The CDR3 has 16 amino acids. The CDR3 loop reads CASSSTGGGGANVLTF. CDR3 sequence (DNA): TGTGCCAGCAGCTCCACAGGCGGTGGTGGGGCCAACGTCCTGACTTTC.

This sequence joins TRBV6-5 and TRBJ2-3; possible D gene TRBD1, 6 bases. CDR1 is MNHEY, CDR2 SVGAGI, per germline. V shed 3 bases and J shed 4 bases, with 8 bases lying between them. This CDR3 has 13 amino acids. The DNA for the CDR3 is TGTGCCAGCAGTTATGGGGGCGCAGATACGCAGTATTTT. As protein: CASSYGGADTQYF.

This clone was picked up a small number of times. The gene calls are TRBV5-1 and TRBJ1-4; D gene unclear. The CDR3 has 14 residues. CDR1 and CDR2 from the germline V gene are SGHRS and YFSETQ. The ends were cut back, 0 bases at V and 8 bases at J, with 11 bases in the middle. The CDR3 DNA reads TGCGCCAGCAGCTTGGGTTCGGGAAAAGAAAAACTGTTTTTT. Its protein product is CASSLGSGKEKLFF.

V is TRBV5-1 and J is TRBJ1-1; D uncertain. The CDR3 contains 11 residues. The germline CDR1 and CDR2 sequences are SGHRS and YFSETQ. V was cut by 7 bases and J by 8 bases, with 12 bases left in between. DNA of the CDR3: TGCGCCAGCTCTAACGGGGTGGAAGCTTTCTTT. This sequence encodes CASSNGVEAFF.

The gene calls are TRBV5-1 and TRBJ2-2; 7 bases agree with TRBD1. The CDR3 spans 14 residues. The germline CDR1 and CDR2 sequences are SGHRS and YFSETQ. The ends lost 4 bases at V and 5 bases at J; junction bases unmatched: 5. The CDR3 DNA reads as TGCGCCAGCAGCCCGACAGGGCAAACCGGGGAGCTGTTTTTT. Encoded protein: CASSPTGQTGELFF.

This chain links TRBV5-4 with TRBJ1-2, with D perhaps TRBD1 (5 bases). This CDR3 has 17 residues. Germline V gene sequence: CDR1 SGHNT, CDR2 YYREEE (reference sequence). V was cut by 3 bases and J by 2 bases, with 20 bases left in between. This chain's CDR3 is CASSSGGDTAGNYGYTF. CDR3 nucleotide sequence: TGTGCCAGCAGCTCGGGGGGGGATACTGCGGGGAACTATGGCTACACCTTC.